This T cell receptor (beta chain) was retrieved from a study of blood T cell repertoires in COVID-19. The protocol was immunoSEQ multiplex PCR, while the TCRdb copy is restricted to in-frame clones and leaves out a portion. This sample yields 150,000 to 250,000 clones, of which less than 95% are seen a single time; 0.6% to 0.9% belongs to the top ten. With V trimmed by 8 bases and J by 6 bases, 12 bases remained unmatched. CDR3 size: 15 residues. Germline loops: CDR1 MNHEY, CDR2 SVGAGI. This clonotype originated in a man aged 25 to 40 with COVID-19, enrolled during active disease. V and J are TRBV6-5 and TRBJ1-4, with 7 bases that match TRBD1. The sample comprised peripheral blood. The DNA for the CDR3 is TGTGCCAGCGGAACCGAAGCCAGGGGGGATGAAAAACTGTTTTTT. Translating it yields CASGTEARGDEKLFF.